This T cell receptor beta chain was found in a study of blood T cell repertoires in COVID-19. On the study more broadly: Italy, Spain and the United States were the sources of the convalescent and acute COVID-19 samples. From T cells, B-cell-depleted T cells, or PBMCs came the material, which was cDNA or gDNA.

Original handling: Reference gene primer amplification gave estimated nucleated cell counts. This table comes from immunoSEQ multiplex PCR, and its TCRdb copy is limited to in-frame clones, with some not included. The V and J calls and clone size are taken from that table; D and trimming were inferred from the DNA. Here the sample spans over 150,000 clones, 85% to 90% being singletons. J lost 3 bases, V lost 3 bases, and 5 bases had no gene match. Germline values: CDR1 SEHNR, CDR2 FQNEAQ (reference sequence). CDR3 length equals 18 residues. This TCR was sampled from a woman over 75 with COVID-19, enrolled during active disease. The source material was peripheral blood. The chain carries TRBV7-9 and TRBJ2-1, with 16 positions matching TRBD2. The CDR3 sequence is CASSLRGLAGGLYNEQFF. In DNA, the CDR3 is TGTGCCAGCAGCTTGAGGGGACTAGCGGGAGGGCTCTACAATGAGCAGTTCTTC.